The rows below give T cell receptor beta chains drawn from one sample of a study of T cell responses to AZD1222 COVID-19 vaccine. Profiled with immunoSEQ multiplex PCR; TCRdb holds only in-frame clones, not every one. Of around 210,000 clones listed, approximately 94% are singletons. This sample comprised peripheral blood, obtained 28 days after the second dose of the MenACWY control vaccine. These receptors were collected from an adult who received the MenACWY meningococcal vaccine as a control. Each CDR3 is given with its conserved first and last residue.

TRBV9 CASSPPLSSYNEQFF
TRBV6-5 CASSPGSANTGELFF
TRBV9 CASSVGRLAGDEQYF
TRBV12-3/TRBV12-4 CASRGNEKLFF
TRBV7-8 CASRTLAGRGNEQYF
TRBV7-6 CASSRNRPRTEDEQFF
TRBV19 CASSIVQGTSNQPQHF
TRBV7-2 CASSSSGGALHEQFF
TRBV25-1 CASSRGREGRSYNEQFF
TRBV28 CASSPMGQGASWLAGNTIYF
TRBV5-1 CASKDSGGNSPLHF